Listed below are T cell receptor beta chains from one sample, sequenced in a study of OX40 agonist ivuxolimab in advanced cancers. Clones were sequenced by immunoSEQ multiplex PCR, and TCRdb holds only the in-frame ones, with some missing. This table has tens of thousands of clones, around 85% appearing once. The specimen comprised CD4+ or CD8+ T cells sorted from blood, sampled in a trial of the OX40 agonist ivuxolimab. These receptors all come from an adult with an advanced solid tumor such as melanoma, head and neck, liver or kidney cancer. The CDR3 runs from the conserved cysteine through the conserved F or W. A D gene is named only where the DNA matches it firmly. The size of a clone is reported for some rows only, either as once, few or many, or as a class for expanded clones.

J gene	clone size	V gene	D gene	CDR3 DNA	CDR3 protein
TRBJ2-7	once	TRBV27	TRBD1	TGTGCCAGCAGAGCCCCCGGGACAGGGCCACACGAGCAGTACTTC	CASRAPGTGPHEQYF
TRBJ2-7	NA	TRBV11-3	NA	TGTGCCAGCAGCCAAAGGGGTCTAAACTACGAGCAGTACTTC	CASSQRGLNYEQYF
TRBJ2-1	NA	TRBV19	NA	TGTGCCAGCTCGGACTTTGCGGACTACAATGAGCAGTTCTTC	CASSDFADYNEQFF
TRBJ1-1	NA	TRBV5-1	NA	TGCGCCAGCAGCTTGGCCGGCAGGTCTGGGGCTTTCTTT	CASSLAGRSGAFF
TRBJ2-5	NA	TRBV18	NA	TGTGCCAGCTCACCACGGCACCCTCAAGAGACCCAGTACTTC	CASSPRHPQETQYF
TRBJ2-4	NA	TRBV6-1	NA	TGTGCCAGCAGTGAAGCGGAAAGCCGAGGGGGAAACATTCAGTACTTC	CASSEAESRGGNIQYF
TRBJ2-7	once	TRBV11-3	TRBD1	TGTGCCAGCAGCTTAATACAGGGGCTCTACGAGCAGTACTTC	CASSLIQGLYEQYF
TRBJ2-2	NA	TRBV9	NA	TGTGCCAGCAGCGTAGAAAGCCGTCTGGACGGCGGGGAGCTGTTTTTT	CASSVESRLDGGELFF
TRBJ2-7	few	TRBV7-9	TRBD2	TGTGCCAGCAGCTTTAGCGGGAGGCCCTACGAGCAGTACTTC	CASSFSGRPYEQYF
TRBJ1-1	NA	TRBV28	NA	TGTGCCAGCTCGGCGTATGGAGACACTGAAGCTTTCTTT	CASSAYGDTEAFF
TRBJ2-3	NA	TRBV28	NA	TGTGCCAGCAGTACCACTGAACCTTTGACAGTTTTCCGCACAGATACGCAGTATTTT	CASSTTEPLTVFRTDTQYF
TRBJ1-5	NA	TRBV28	NA	TGTGCCAGCAGTACATCCCGGGGCCGCAATCAGCCCCAGCATTTT	CASSTSRGRNQPQHF
TRBJ1-1	NA	TRBV5-1	NA	TGCGCCAGCAGCTTACAAACAGCGAACACTGAAGCTTTCTTT	CASSLQTANTEAFF
TRBJ2-1	NA	TRBV6-6	NA	TGTGCCAGGACTAGTTTGTTCAATGAGCAGTTCTTC	CARTSLFNEQFF
TRBJ1-1	NA	TRBV28	NA	TGTGCCATCAAACCCGGGGGGCTGCGGGCTGAAGCTTTCTTT	CAIKPGGLRAEAFF
TRBJ2-2	NA	TRBV19	NA	TGTGCTACAGGGACGGCAAACACCGGGGAGCTGTTTTTT	CATGTANTGELFF
TRBJ2-1	NA	TRBV9	NA	TGTGCCAGCAGCGCCCGCGGGTTCTTGAGCTCCTACAATGAGCAGTTCTTC	CASSARGFLSSYNEQFF
TRBJ2-5	NA	TRBV7-9	NA	TGTGCCAGCAGCTTCGCAAAGGGCAGGGATGAGACCCAGTACTTC	CASSFAKGRDETQYF
TRBJ2-7	NA	TRBV19	TRBD2	TGTGCCAGTAGTATAGGAGCGGGAGAGCAGTACTTC	CASSIGAGEQYF
TRBJ2-2	NA	TRBV5-4	NA	TGTGCCAGCAGCCCTTTTTGGGGGAGCTCCGGGGAGCTGTTTTTT	CASSPFWGSSGELFF
TRBJ2-1	NA	TRBV18	TRBD2	TGTGCCAGCTCACCAGGGGGACTAGCGGGAGAAGGGGAGCAGTTCTTC	CASSPGGLAGEGEQFF
TRBJ1-3	NA	TRBV30	NA	TGTGCCTGGAGTGAGGGGGGGACTGGAAACACCATATATTTT	CAWSEGGTGNTIYF
TRBJ2-7	NA	TRBV27	NA	TGTGCCAGCAGTGGCCGGGGGAAGATATCATCCTACGAGCAGTACTTC	CASSGRGKISSYEQYF
TRBJ2-7	NA	TRBV7-9	NA	TGTGCCAGCAGCTTAGAAACGCAGGACCTTTCCTACGAGCAGTACTTC	CASSLETQDLSYEQYF
TRBJ2-1	NA	TRBV7-6	TRBD1	TGTGCCAGCAACGACAGGGGAAATGAGCAGTTCTTC	CASNDRGNEQFF
TRBJ1-5	NA	TRBV2	TRBD1	TGTGCCAGCAGACCCCACAGGGGACGTGGCAATCAGCCCCAGCATTTT	CASRPHRGRGNQPQHF
TRBJ2-7	NA	TRBV11-1	NA	TGTGCCAGCAGCCCAAAGACGCACTCCTACGAGCAGTACTTC	CASSPKTHSYEQYF
TRBJ2-2	NA	TRBV11-1	NA	TGTGCCAGCAGCATACAGGGATCTTCCGGGGAGCTGTTTTTT	CASSIQGSSGELFF
TRBJ2-7	few	TRBV5-6	NA	TGTGCCAGCAGCTCGAGAGGACAGGGGGGACTAGCGGTTTCCTACGAGCAGTACTTC	CASSSRGQGGLAVSYEQYF
TRBJ1-1	NA	TRBV7-3	NA	TGTGCCAGCAGCTTAGCGGGATACAACACTGAAGCTTTCTTT	CASSLAGYNTEAFF
TRBJ2-3	NA	TRBV28	NA	TGTGCCAGCAGTTTAGCCGGTGAAGATACGCAGTATTTT	CASSLAGEDTQYF
TRBJ1-2	NA	TRBV6-1	NA	TGTGCCAGCACCCGGACAGAGAACTATGGCTACACCTTC	CASTRTENYGYTF
TRBJ2-1	NA	TRBV7-9	TRBD2	TGTGCCAGCAGCTCCCGGGAGGGAGGATACAATGAGCAGTTCTTC	CASSSREGGYNEQFF
TRBJ2-7	NA	TRBV27	TRBD2	TGTGCCAGCAGTTTGGGACTAGCGGGAGAATACGAGCAGTACTTC	CASSLGLAGEYEQYF
TRBJ1-1	NA	TRBV5-4	NA	TGTGCCAGCAGCGCGGGGCGTGTAACCCGTGAAGCTTTCTTT	CASSAGRVTREAFF
TRBJ2-3	NA	TRBV7-9	NA	TGTGCCAGTCGACAGTCTAGCACAGATACGCAGTATTTT	CASRQSSTDTQYF
TRBJ1-4	NA	TRBV30	NA	TGTGCCTGGAACACGGGCGGCCTGGGAGAAAAACTGTTTTTT	CAWNTGGLGEKLFF
TRBJ1-1	NA	TRBV19	TRBD1	TGTGCCAGTAGTATGACAGGGACTAACACTGAAGCTTTCTTT	CASSMTGTNTEAFF
TRBJ1-2	NA	TRBV6-1	NA	TGTGCCAGCAAGTTCATGGGGCCTTATGGCTACACCTTC	CASKFMGPYGYTF
TRBJ2-5	NA	TRBV5-8	NA	TGTGCCAGCAGCTTTGGACAGCAAGAGACCCAGTACTTC	CASSFGQQETQYF
TRBJ2-7	NA	TRBV10-1	TRBD2	TGCGCCAGCAGTGTTTACTTGGGCGGGAGGGCCCAATACTCCTACGAGCAGTACTTC	CASSVYLGGRAQYSYEQYF
TRBJ2-2	few	TRBV15	NA	TGTGCCACCAGCAGAGAACGATACACCGGGGAGCTGTTTTTT	CATSRERYTGELFF
TRBJ2-7	NA	TRBV11-3	TRBD2	TGTGCCAGCAGCTTACACCTAGCGGGCTACGAGCAGTACTTC	CASSLHLAGYEQYF